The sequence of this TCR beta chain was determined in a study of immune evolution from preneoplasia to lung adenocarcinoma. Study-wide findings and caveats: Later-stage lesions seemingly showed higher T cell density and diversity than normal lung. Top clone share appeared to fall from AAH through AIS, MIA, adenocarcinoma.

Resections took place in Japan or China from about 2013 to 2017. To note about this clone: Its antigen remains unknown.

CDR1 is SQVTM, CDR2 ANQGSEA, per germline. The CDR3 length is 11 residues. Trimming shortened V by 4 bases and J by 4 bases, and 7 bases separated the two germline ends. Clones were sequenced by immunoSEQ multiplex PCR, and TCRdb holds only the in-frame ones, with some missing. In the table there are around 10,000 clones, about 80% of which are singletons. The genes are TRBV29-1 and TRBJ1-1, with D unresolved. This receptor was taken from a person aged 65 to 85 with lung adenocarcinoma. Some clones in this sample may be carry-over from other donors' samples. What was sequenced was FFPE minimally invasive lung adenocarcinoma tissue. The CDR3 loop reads CSVVRATEAFF. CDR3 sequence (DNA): TGCAGCGTTGTGAGGGCCACTGAAGCTTTCTTT. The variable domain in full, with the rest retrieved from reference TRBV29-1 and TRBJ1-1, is SAVISQKPSRDICQRGTSLTIQCQVDSQVTMMFWYRQQPGQSLTLIATANQGSEATYESGFVIDKFPISRPNLTFSTLTVSNMSPEDSSIYLCSVVRATEAFFGQGTRLTVV.